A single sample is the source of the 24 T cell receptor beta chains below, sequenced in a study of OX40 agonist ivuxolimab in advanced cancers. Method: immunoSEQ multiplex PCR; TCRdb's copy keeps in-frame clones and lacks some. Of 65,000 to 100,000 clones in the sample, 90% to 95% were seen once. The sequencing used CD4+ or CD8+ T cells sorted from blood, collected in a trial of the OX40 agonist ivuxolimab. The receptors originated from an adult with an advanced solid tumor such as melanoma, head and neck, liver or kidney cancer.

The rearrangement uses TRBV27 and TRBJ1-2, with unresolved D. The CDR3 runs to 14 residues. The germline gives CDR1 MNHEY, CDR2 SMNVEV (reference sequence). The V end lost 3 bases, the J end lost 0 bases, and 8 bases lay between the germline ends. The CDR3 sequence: CASSFSPTNYGYTF. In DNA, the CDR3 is TGTGCCAGCAGTTTTTCCCCGACTAACTATGGCTACACCTTC.

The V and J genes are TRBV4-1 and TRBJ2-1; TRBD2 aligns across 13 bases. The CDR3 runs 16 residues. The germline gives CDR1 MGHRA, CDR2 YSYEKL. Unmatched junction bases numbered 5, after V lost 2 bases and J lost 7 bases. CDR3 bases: TGCGCCAGCAGCCAAAGTGGGGGACTAGCGGGGAATGAGCAGTTCTTC. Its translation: CASSQSGGLAGNEQFF.

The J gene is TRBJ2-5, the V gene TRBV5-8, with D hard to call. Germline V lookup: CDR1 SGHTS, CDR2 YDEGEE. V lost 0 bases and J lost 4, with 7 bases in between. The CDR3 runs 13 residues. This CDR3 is CASSLEGSETQYF. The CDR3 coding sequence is TGTGCCAGCAGCTTGGAGGGATCAGAGACCCAGTACTTC.

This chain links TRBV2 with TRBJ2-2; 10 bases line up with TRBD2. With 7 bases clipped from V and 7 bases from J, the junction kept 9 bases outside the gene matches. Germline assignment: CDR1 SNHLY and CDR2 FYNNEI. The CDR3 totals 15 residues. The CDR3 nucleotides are TGTGCCAGCATGTGGGTAGCGGGAGGACTCGGGGAGCTGTTTTTT. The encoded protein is CASMWVAGGLGELFF.

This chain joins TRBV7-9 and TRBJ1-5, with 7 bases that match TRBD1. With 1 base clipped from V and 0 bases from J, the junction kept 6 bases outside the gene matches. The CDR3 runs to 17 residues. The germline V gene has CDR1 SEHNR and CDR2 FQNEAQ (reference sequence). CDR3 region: CASSLVQGGYSNQPQHF. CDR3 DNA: TGTGCCAGCAGCTTAGTTCAGGGGGGTTATAGCAATCAGCCCCAGCATTTT. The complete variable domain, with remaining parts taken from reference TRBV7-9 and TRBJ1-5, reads DTGVSQNPRHKITKRGQNVTFRCDPISEHNRLYWYRQTLGQGPEFLTYFQNEAQLEKSRLLSDRFSAERPKGSFSTLEIQRTEQGDSAMYLCASSLVQGGYSNQPQHFGDGTRLSIL.

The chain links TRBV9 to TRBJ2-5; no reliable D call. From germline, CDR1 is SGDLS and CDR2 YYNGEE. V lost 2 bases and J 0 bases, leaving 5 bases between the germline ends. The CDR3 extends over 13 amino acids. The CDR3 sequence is CASSVAYQETQYF. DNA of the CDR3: TGTGCCAGCAGCGTCGCCTACCAAGAGACCCAGTACTTC.

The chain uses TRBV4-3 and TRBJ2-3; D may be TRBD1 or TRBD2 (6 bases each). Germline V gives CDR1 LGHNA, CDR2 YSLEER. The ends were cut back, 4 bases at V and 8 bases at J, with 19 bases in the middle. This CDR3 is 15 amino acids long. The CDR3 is CASSLREPAGVTQYF. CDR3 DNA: TGCGCCAGCAGCCTCCGGGAGCCGGCAGGGGTTACGCAGTATTTT.

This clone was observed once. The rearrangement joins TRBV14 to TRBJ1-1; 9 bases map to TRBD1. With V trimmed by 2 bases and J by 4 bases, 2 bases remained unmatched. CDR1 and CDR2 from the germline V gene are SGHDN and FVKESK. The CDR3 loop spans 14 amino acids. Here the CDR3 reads CASSQHRGRTEAFF. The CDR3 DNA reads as TGTGCCAGCAGCCAACACAGGGGGCGCACTGAAGCTTTCTTT.

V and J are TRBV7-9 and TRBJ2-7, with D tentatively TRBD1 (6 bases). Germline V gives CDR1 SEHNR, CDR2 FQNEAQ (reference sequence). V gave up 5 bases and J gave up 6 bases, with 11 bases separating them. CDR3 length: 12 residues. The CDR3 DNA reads TGTGCCAGCAGCCTAGGGACACTCGAGCAGTACTTC. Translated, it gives CASSLGTLEQYF.

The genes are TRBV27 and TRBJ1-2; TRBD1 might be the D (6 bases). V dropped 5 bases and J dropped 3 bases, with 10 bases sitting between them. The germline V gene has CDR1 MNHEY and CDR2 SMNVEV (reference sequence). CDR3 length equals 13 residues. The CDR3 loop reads CASSLRTDYGYTF. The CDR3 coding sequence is TGTGCCAGCAGTCTACGGACAGACTATGGCTACACCTTC.

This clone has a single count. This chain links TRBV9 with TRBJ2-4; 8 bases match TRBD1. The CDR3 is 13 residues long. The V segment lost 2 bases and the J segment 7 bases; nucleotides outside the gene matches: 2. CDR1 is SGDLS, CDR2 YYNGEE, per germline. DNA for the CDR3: TGTGCCAGCAGCGTGACAGGGGAGAACATTCAGTACTTC. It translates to CASSVTGENIQYF.

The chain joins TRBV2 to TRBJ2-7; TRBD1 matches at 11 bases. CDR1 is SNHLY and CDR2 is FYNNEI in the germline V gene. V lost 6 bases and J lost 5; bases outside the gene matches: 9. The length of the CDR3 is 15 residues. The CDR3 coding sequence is TGTGCCAGCAGGACGCGGACAGGGGGCTCGCACGAGCAGTACTTC. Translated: CASRTRTGGSHEQYF.

CDR3 nucleotide sequence: TGTGCCAGCCACGGCTCCTACAATGAGCAGTTCTTC. This translates into CASHGSYNEQFF. V is TRBV27 and J is TRBJ2-1; D is uncertain. The CDR3 length is 12 residues. Germline V gene sequence: CDR1 MNHEY, CDR2 SMNVEV (reference sequence). V was clipped by 8 bases and J by 0 bases, with 5 bases between them.

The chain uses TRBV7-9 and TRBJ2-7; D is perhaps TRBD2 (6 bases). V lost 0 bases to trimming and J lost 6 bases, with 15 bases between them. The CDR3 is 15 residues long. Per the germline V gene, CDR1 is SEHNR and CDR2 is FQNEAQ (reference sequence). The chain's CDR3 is CASSLAGGRAGEQYF. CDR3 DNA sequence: TGTGCCAGCAGCTTAGCGGGGGGACGGGCAGGCGAGCAGTACTTC.

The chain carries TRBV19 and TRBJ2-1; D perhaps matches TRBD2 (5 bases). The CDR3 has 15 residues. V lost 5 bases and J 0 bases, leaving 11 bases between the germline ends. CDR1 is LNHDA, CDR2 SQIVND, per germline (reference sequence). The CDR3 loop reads CASSDDGGSYNEQFF. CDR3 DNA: TGTGCCAGTAGTGATGACGGAGGCTCCTACAATGAGCAGTTCTTC. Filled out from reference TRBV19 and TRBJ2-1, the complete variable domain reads DGGITQSPKYLFRKEGQNVTLSCEQNLNHDAMYWYRQDPGQGLRLIYYSQIVNDFQKGDIAEGYSVSREKKESFPLTVTSAQKNPTAFYLCASSDDGGSYNEQFFGPGTRLTVL.

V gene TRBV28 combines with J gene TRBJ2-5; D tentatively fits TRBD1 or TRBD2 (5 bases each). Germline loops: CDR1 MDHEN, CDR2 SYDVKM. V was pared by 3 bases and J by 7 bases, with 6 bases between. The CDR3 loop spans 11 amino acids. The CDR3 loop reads CASSFGGTQYF. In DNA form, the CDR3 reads TGTGCCAGCAGTTTTGGGGGGACCCAGTACTTC.

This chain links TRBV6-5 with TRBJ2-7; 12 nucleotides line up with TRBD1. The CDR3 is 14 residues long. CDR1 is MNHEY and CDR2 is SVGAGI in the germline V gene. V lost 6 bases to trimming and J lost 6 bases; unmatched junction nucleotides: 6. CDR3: CASSTGQGATEQYF. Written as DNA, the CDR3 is TGTGCCAGCAGCACGGGACAGGGGGCTACCGAGCAGTACTTC.

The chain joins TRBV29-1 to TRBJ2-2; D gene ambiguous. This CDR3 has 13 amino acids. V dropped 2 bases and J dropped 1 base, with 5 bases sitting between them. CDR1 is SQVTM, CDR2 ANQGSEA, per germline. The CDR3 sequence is CSVEQENTGELFF. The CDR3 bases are TGCAGCGTTGAACAGGAGAACACCGGGGAGCTGTTTTTT.

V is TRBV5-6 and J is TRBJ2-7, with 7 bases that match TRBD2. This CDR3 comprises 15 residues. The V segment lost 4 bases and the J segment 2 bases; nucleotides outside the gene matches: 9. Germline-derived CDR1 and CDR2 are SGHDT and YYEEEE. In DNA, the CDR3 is TGTGCCAGCAGCCACGGGGGGAATACGGCCTACGAGCAGTACTTC. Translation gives CASSHGGNTAYEQYF.

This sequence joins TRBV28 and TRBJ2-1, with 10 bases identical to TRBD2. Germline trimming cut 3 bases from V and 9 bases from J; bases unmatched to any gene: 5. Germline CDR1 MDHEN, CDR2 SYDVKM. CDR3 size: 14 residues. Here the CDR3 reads CASSFGTSGAEQFF. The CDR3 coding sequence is TGTGCCAGCAGTTTCGGAACTAGCGGGGCTGAGCAGTTCTTC. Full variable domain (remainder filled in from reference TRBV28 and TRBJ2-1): DVKVTQSSRYLVKRTGEKVFLECVQDMDHENMFWYRQDPGLGLRLIYFSYDVKMKEKGDIPEGYSVSREKKERFSLILESASTNQTSMYLCASSFGTSGAEQFFGPGTRLTVL.

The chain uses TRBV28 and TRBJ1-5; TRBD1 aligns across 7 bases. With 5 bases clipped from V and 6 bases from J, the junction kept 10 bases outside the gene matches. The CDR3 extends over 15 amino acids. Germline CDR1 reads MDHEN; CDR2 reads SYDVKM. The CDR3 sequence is CASSLKDREGQPQHF. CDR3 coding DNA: TGTGCCAGCAGTCTAAAAGACAGGGAAGGTCAGCCCCAGCATTTT.

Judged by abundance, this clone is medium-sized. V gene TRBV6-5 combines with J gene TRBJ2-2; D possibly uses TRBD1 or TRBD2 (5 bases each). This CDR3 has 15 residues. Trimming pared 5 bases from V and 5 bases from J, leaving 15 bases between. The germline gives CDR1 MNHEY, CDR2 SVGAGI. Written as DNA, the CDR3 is TGTGCCAGCAGTCCCGGGCAGGGAGAGACCGGGGAGCTGTTTTTT. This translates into CASSPGQGETGELFF.

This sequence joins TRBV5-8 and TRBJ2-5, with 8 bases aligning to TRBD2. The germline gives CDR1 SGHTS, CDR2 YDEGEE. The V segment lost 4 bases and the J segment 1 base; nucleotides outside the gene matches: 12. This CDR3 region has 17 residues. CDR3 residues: CASSDGLVAGSQETQYF. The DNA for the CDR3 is TGTGCCAGCAGCGACGGTTTGGTAGCGGGGTCCCAAGAGACCCAGTACTTC.

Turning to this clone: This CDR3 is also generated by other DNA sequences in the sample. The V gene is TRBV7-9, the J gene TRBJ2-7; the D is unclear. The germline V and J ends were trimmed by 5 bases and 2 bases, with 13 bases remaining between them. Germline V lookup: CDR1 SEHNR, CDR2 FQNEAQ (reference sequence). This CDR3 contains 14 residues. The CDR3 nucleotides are TGTGCCAGCAGCGACCCGGGCGCAGCCTACGAGCAGTACTTC. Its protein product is CASSDPGAAYEQYF.